The present entry profiles one T cell receptor beta chain with its context. Its antigen is not identified. Patients were ineligible given autoimmune disease history or systemic immunosuppression. Blood draws occurred at baseline, cycle 4 day 1, and cycle 7 day 1. The entry originates in a study of OX40 agonist ivuxolimab in advanced cancers. The ends were cut back, 8 bases at V and 3 bases at J, with 7 bases in the middle. The CDR3 is made up of 10 amino acids. Germline V lookup: CDR1 GTSNPN, CDR2 SVGIG (reference sequence). Broader study findings: At 0.1 to 3.0 mg/kg and by week 6, CD4+ and CD8+ T cells in the blood had expanded clonally. There were, on average, more expanded clones in CD8+ T cells than in CD4+.

Sequenced by immunoSEQ multiplex PCR; TCRdb stores in-frame clones only, minus some. The sample shows some 100,000 clones, approximately 92% of them seen only once. This sequence was found in an adult with an advanced solid tumor such as melanoma, head and neck, liver or kidney cancer. Sample: CD4+ or CD8+ T cells sorted from blood, taken in a trial of the OX40 agonist ivuxolimab. The chain combines TRBV30 with TRBJ1-2; D ambiguous. CDR3 sequence (DNA): TGTGCCGCCGGGGACTATGGCTACACCTTC. This sequence encodes CAAGDYGYTF.